Shown below are 15 T cell receptor beta chains from a single sample sequenced in a study of PD-1 blockade in classical Hodgkin lymphoma. Sequencing used immunoSEQ multiplex PCR; TCRdb keeps in-frame clones, though not all of them. The repertoire holds about 64,000 clones, with around nine tenths as singletons. Specified time point: cycle 4 day 1 (C4D1), after less than seven weeks of nivolumab. No patient escaped relapse after autologous stem cell transplantation, and brentuximab vedotin exposure varied. The input for sequencing was peripheral blood mononuclear cells (PBMCs), taken before the fourth cycle of nivolumab. These receptors all come from a human donor with classical Hodgkin lymphoma.

J is TRBJ2-1 and V is TRBV27; maybe TRBD2 (5 bases). Deletions cut 3 bases from V and 10 bases from J, with 7 bases between. Germline loops: CDR1 MNHEY, CDR2 SMNVEV (reference sequence). The length of the CDR3 is 11 residues. The CDR3 DNA sequence: TGTGCCAGCAGTTTTGGGGAGGAGCAGTTCTTC. Amino acids: CASSFGEEQFF.

The chain employs TRBV28 and TRBJ1-2; D gene ambiguous. CDR1 and CDR2 from the germline V gene are MDHEN and SYDVKM. The CDR3 totals 17 residues. The ends were cut back, 2 bases at V and 6 bases at J, with 22 bases in the middle. The CDR3 DNA reads TGTGCCAGCAGTTTAACCGCGCTCGGCAGAATAGGGAATGGCTACACCTTC. Protein sequence: CASSLTALGRIGNGYTF.

This sequence joins TRBV10-2 and TRBJ2-7; D remains ambiguous. This CDR3 has 14 amino acids. The germline gives CDR1 WSHSY, CDR2 SAAADI. Trimming shortened V by 7 bases and J by 0 bases, and 13 bases separated the two germline ends. The CDR3 region is CASTSGRDSYEQYF. The CDR3 coding sequence is TGCGCCAGCACCTCCGGACGAGACTCCTACGAGCAGTACTTC.

The rearrangement uses TRBV9 and TRBJ2-3, with 9 bases that match TRBD2. In germline, CDR1 is SGDLS, CDR2 YYNGEE. J gave up 2 bases and V 0 bases, and 4 bases lay outside the gene matches. CDR3 length equals 16 residues. CDR3 nucleotide sequence: TGTGCCAGCAGCGTAGGGGCTAGCGGGGTCACAGATACGCAGTATTTT. Amino acid sequence: CASSVGASGVTDTQYF.

The rearrangement joins TRBV5-6 to TRBJ2-4; 12 nucleotides align to TRBD2. CDR3 size: 16 residues. Trimming at V came to 3 bases and at J to 0 bases, leaving 1 base not matched to a gene. Germline assignment: CDR1 SGHDT and CDR2 YYEEEE. CDR3 sequence reads: CASSWGLAGAKNIQYF. CDR3 DNA sequence: TGTGCCAGCAGCTGGGGACTAGCGGGAGCCAAAAACATTCAGTACTTC. Together with reference TRBV5-6 and TRBJ2-4, the CDR3 gives the full variable domain: DAGVTQSPTHLIKTRGQQVTLRCSPKSGHDTVSWYQQALGQGPQFIFQYYEEEERQRGNFPDRFSGHQFPNYSSELNVNALLLGDSALYLCASSWGLAGAKNIQYFGAGTRLSVL.

This chain joins TRBV18 and TRBJ2-3; 7 bases line up with TRBD2. V was pared by 0 bases and J by 4 bases, with 10 bases of the junction left unmatched. This CDR3 comprises 17 residues. Germline V lookup: CDR1 KGHSH, CDR2 LQKENI. The CDR3 is CASSPPLSREKSDTQYF. CDR3 bases: TGTGCCAGCTCACCACCGCTCTCGCGGGAGAAGTCAGATACGCAGTATTTT.

The gene calls are TRBV29-1 and TRBJ2-2; TRBD2 matches at 12 bases. The CDR3 has 17 amino acids. Germline V gene data show CDR1 as SQVTM and CDR2 as ANQGSEA. The trim removed 6 bases at V and 2 bases at J, leaving 10 bases unmatched. CDR3 loop: CSVLSTSGGPNTGELFF. CDR3 nucleotides: TGCAGCGTGCTGTCGACTAGCGGGGGCCCAAACACCGGGGAGCTGTTTTTT.

The chain employs TRBV5-5 and TRBJ1-4; D unresolved. CDR3 length: 17 residues. V was shortened by 1 base and J by 0 bases, with 13 bases between the two germline ends. Germline lookup yields CDR1 SGHKS and CDR2 YYEKEE (reference sequence). The CDR3: CASSLLGGKATNEKLFF. CDR3 sequence (DNA): TGTGCCAGCAGCTTGCTGGGAGGAAAGGCAACTAATGAAAAACTGTTTTTT.

V gene TRBV29-1 combines with J gene TRBJ1-6; D not certain. V was clipped by 7 bases and J by 6 bases, with 25 bases between them. Germline V CDR1 and CDR2: SQVTM, ANQGSEA. The CDR3 covers 17 residues. DNA of the CDR3: TGCAGCGCCTTGTGGGAGGCCCCTTACTTTTTTAATTCACCCCTCCACTTT. It is translated as CSALWEAPYFFNSPLHF.

The chain joins TRBV13 to TRBJ2-3, with TRBD2 identical over 7 bases. The CDR3 covers 15 residues. Germline V gene lookup returns CDR1 PRHDT and CDR2 FYEKMQ (reference sequence). Trimming removed 4 bases from V and 6 bases from J; junction bases left unmatched: 10. As DNA, the CDR3 is TGTGCCAGCAGCTCCGGACTAGTGCCCAAGGATACGCAGTATTTT. This codes for CASSSGLVPKDTQYF.

The chain is built from TRBV11-1 and TRBJ2-5, with a weak D call TRBD1 (6 bases). The V and J ends lost 1 base and 1 base respectively, with 19 bases between them. Germline V gene sequence: CDR1 SGHAT, CDR2 FQDESV (reference sequence). The CDR3 totals 18 residues. DNA for the CDR3: TGTGCCAGCAGCTTAGGGGACACCGCGATGGACGGCCAAGAGACCCAGTACTTC. This sequence encodes CASSLGDTAMDGQETQYF.

The chain is built from TRBV4-2 and TRBJ2-5; D may be TRBD2 (7 bases). V lost 4 bases to trimming and J lost 4 bases, with 16 bases between them. CDR3 length: 15 residues. Germline loops: CDR1 LGHNA, CDR2 YNFKEQ. CDR3 region: CASSPRGGEGETQYF. DNA for the CDR3: TGTGCCAGCAGCCCTAGGGGGGGAGAAGGAGAGACCCAGTACTTC.

The chain combines TRBV27 with TRBJ2-2; D not certain. V dropped 9 bases and J dropped 5 bases, with 10 bases sitting between them. Germline V lookup: CDR1 MNHEY, CDR2 SMNVEV (reference sequence). The CDR3 contains 12 residues. The CDR3 is CASKGRTGELFF. Here the CDR3 DNA reads TGTGCCAGTAAGGGTCGGACCGGGGAGCTGTTTTTT.

The V and J genes are TRBV27 and TRBJ2-3; the D call may be TRBD1 or TRBD2 (5 bases each). CDR1 MNHEY and CDR2 SMNVEV come from the germline V gene (reference sequence). With 4 bases removed from V and 0 bases from J, the gap between germline ends came to 8 bases. There are 14 residues in the CDR3. The CDR3 loop is CASSWGGSTDTQYF. CDR3 bases: TGTGCCAGCAGTTGGGGCGGGAGCACAGATACGCAGTATTTT.

This chain links TRBV11-1 with TRBJ1-4, with D possibly TRBD1 on 5 matching bases. The CDR3 totals 15 residues. V was pared by 1 base and J by 8 bases, with 14 bases between. Germline V gene sequence: CDR1 SGHAT, CDR2 FQDESV (reference sequence). CDR3 protein: CASSLVGGWEEKLFF. In DNA form, the CDR3 reads TGTGCCAGCAGCTTAGTTGGGGGGTGGGAAGAAAAACTGTTTTTT. Full variable domain (outside the CDR3, taken from reference TRBV11-1 and TRBJ1-4): EAEVAQSPRYKITEKSQAVAFWCDPISGHATLYWYRQILGQGPELLVQFQDESVVDDSQLPKDRFSAERLKGVDSTLKIQPAELGDSAMYLCASSLVGGWEEKLFFGSGTQLSVL.